This T cell receptor (beta chain) was sequenced for a study of control samples from healthy donors and cancer patients. Generated by immunoSEQ multiplex PCR, the TCRdb table keeps only in-frame clones and is missing some. The sample includes about 49,000 clones, about 92% of them seen just once. Germline V gene lookup returns CDR1 SGHNT and CDR2 YYREEE (reference sequence). The CDR3 is 16 residues long. The V end lost 0 bases, the J end lost 7 bases, and 16 bases lay between the germline ends. The sequencing sample was made of PBMCs. The chain has TRBV5-4 and TRBJ2-2, with D perhaps being TRBD1 or TRBD2 (5 bases each). This clonotype was sampled from a man under 40 with colorectal cancer. CDR3 sequence reads: CASSLGGPLSGGELFF. CDR3 DNA: TGTGCCAGCAGCTTGGGGGGACCCCTTTCGGGCGGGGAGCTGTTTTTT. Full variable domain (remainder filled in from reference TRBV5-4 and TRBJ2-2): ETGVTQSPTHLIKTRGQQVTLRCSSQSGHNTVSWYQQALGQGPQFIFQYYREEENGRGNFPPRFSGLQFPNYSSELNVNALELDDSALYLCASSLGGPLSGGELFFGEGSRLTVL.